This record concerns one TCR beta chain sequence. The target antigen is unknown. Clones were read by immunoSEQ multiplex PCR, and TCRdb kept only the in-frame ones, dropping some. This sample yields 70,000 to 100,000 clones, of which approximately 89% are seen a single time; around 0.4% belongs to the top ten. The sample originates from a study of OX40 agonist ivuxolimab in advanced cancers. Study details: The dose-escalation cohort was approximately 85% male, with a mean age of about 60 years, ranging about 23 to 80.

The V and J ends lost 1 base and 4 bases respectively, with 9 bases between them. The CDR3 covers 14 residues. In germline, CDR1 is SGHTA, CDR2 FQGNSA. Study observations and caveats: Undetermined was the antigen specificity of the expanded peripheral T cells.

Sequences were derived from CD4+ or CD8+ T cells sorted from blood, sampled in a trial of the OX40 agonist ivuxolimab. The chain links TRBV7-2 to TRBJ2-3; D uncertain. The sequence was obtained from an adult with an advanced solid tumor such as melanoma, head and neck, liver or kidney cancer. This CDR3 is CASSLGQIADTQYF. CDR3 sequence (DNA): TGTGCCAGCAGCTTAGGACAAATCGCAGATACGCAGTATTTT.